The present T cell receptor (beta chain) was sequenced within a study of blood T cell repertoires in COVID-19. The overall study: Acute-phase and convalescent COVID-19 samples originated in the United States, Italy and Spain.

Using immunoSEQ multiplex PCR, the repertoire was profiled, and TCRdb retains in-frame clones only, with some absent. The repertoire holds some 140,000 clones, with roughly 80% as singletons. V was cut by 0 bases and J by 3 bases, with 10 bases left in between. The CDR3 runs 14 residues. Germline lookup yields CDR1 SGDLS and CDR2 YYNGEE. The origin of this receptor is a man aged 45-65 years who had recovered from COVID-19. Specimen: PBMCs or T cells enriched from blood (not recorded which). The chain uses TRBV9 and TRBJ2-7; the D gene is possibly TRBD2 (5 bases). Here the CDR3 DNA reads TGTGCCAGCAGCGTAGGCCAGCGGAGCTACGAGCAGTACTTC. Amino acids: CASSVGQRSYEQYF.